The subject of this entry is one T cell receptor (beta chain). Its antigen is not identified. This specimen belongs to a study of CD8 T cells in ankylosing spondylitis. General observations from the study: Clones linked to disease, bearing a CD8+ phenotype, were relatively rare in peripheral blood. Ankylosing spondylitis blood appeared to be characterized by a TCR beta motif of about 8 highly homologous variants.

TCRdb re-called the 5' RACE reads with MiXCR, one entry per CDR3 protein. The sample holds 750,000 to 850,000 distinct CDR3 sequences, roughly 12% seen once. The length of the CDR3 is 14 residues. V dropped 2 bases and J dropped 7 bases, with 17 bases sitting between them. The germline gives CDR1 DFQATT, CDR2 SNEGSKA (reference sequence). Material for sequencing was blood, either unsorted or a sorted T cell fraction (not recorded which). The chain has TRBV20-1 and TRBJ1-1; D remains ambiguous. The clonotype was recovered from a male donor with ankylosing spondylitis. The CDR3 DNA reads as TGCAGTGCTAGATCCTCATGGCCGGGCAGTGAAGCTTTCTTT. Its translation is CSARSSWPGSEAFF.